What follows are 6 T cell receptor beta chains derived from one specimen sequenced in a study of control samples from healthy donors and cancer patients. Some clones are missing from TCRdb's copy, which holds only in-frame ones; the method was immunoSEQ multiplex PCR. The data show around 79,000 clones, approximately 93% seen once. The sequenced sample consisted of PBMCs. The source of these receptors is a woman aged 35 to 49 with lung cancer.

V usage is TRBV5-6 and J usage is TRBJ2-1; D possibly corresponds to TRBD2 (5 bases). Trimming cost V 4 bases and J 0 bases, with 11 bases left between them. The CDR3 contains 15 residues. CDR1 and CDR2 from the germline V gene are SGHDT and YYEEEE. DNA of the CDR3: TGTGCCAGCAGCGGCGGGTCCCTCTCCTACAATGAGCAGTTCTTC. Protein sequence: CASSGGSLSYNEQFF.

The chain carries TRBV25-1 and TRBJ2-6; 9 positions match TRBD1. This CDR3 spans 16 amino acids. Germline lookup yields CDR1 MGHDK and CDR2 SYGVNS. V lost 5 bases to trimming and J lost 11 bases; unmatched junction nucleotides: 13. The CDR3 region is CASSPGQGRLGDVLTF. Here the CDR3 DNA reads TGTGCCAGCAGTCCTGGACAGGGGAGGCTTGGGGACGTCCTGACTTTC.

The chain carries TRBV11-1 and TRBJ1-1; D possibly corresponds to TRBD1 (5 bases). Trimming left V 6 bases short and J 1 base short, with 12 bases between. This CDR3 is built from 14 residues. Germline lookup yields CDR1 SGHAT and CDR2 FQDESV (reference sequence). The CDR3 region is CASRTQDTNTEAFF. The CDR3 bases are TGTGCCAGCAGGACACAGGACACGAACACTGAAGCTTTCTTT.

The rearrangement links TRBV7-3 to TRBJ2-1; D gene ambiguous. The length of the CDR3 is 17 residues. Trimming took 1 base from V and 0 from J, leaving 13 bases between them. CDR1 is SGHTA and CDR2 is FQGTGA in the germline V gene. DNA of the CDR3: TGTGCCAGCAGCTTAAGGCCCGCGGCGAGCTCCTACAATGAGCAGTTCTTC. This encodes CASSLRPAASSYNEQFF.

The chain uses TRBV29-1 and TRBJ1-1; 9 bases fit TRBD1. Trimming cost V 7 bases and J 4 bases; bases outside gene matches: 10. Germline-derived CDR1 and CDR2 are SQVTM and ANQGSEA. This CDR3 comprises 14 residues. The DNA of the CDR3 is TGCAGCGCAGCGACCGGGACAGGGTTCACTGAAGCTTTCTTT. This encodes CSAATGTGFTEAFF.

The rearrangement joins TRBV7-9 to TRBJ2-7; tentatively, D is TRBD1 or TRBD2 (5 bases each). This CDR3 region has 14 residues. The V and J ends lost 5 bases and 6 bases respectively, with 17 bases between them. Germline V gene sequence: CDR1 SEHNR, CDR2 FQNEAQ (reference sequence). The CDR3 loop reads CASSLGIPGGEQYF. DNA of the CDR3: TGTGCCAGCAGCCTTGGGATACCTGGGGGCGAGCAGTACTTC.